The T cell receptor (beta chain) under discussion was sequenced for a study of T-cell reconstitution after alpha-beta-depleted transplantation in children. Germline V gives CDR1 MDHEN, CDR2 SYDVKM. V trimming: 3 bases; J trimming: 5 bases; junction bases outside the gene matches: 6. The CDR3 runs 15 residues. Unique molecular identifiers were used to barcode this TCRbeta library. TCRdb redid the calling of the PCR reads with MiXCR, one entry per CDR3 protein. The profile shows roughly 400,000 distinct CDR3 sequences, around 46% of them singletons. The source is a girl under 10 years old with aplastic anemia, due to receive a stem cell transplant. The specimen comprised PBMCs, sampled before TCRalphabeta/CD19-depleted stem cell transplant. This chain uses TRBV28 with TRBJ1-3, with 8 bases identical to TRBD1. CDR3 nucleotides: TGTGCCAGCAGTTTCACTCAGGGGGCGCGAAACACCATATATTTT. The encoded protein is CASSFTQGARNTIYF.